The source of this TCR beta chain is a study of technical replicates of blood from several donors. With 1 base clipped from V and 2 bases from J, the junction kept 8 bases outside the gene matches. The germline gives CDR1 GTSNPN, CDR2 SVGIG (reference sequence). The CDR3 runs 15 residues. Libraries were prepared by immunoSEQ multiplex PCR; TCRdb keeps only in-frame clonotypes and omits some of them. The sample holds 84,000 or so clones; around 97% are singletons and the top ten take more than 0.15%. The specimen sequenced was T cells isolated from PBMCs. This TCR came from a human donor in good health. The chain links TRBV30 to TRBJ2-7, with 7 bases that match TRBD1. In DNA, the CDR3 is TGTGCCTGGAGTGCAAACTCCGGGACAGCCTACGAGCAGTACTTC. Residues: CAWSANSGTAYEQYF.